This TCR beta chain was recorded in a study of cytomegalovirus exposure and HLA in healthy donors. Unmatched junction bases numbered 14, after V lost 5 bases and J lost 1 base. The CDR3 has 17 residues. Germline V gives CDR1 SEHNR, CDR2 FQNEAQ (reference sequence). PCR was performed using 60 Vbeta and 13 Jbeta primers. Clones were sequenced by immunoSEQ multiplex PCR, and TCRdb holds only the in-frame ones, with some missing. The sample includes some 130,000 clones, more than 80% of them seen just once. This TCR was recovered from a woman in her thirties in good health and CMV-seropositive. Sequencing was carried out using PBMCs. This sequence joins TRBV7-9 and TRBJ2-7; 7 bases fit TRBD1. CDR3 sequence reads: CASSLSTRDRFSYEQYF. The CDR3 bases are TGTGCCAGCAGCCTCTCTACACGGGACAGATTTTCCTACGAGCAGTACTTC.